This passage covers 22 T cell receptor beta chains from one sample sequenced in a study of blood T cells in healthy people across ages (dated by TCRdb to the mid-2010s). Library prep was done by 5' RACE. The run used an Illumina HiSeq 2500. The second PCR ran for about 7 to 11 cycles and used a J-beta primer mix along with a sample-barcoded 5' primer. TCRdb reprocessed the public reads (quality trimming at Q25 with fastp, clone calling with MiXCR) and kept in-frame beta chains. Records with the same CDR3 protein are collapsed into one entry carrying the most frequent genes and DNA. This sample holds approximately 810,000 distinct CDR3 sequences; around 26% were observed only once. Of the sample, roughly 17% is held by the ten largest clones. Sequenced material: blood. The receptors shown here come from an elderly woman in good health.

This clonotype was counted at least ten times. V gene TRBV12-3 or TRBV12-4 combines with J gene TRBJ2-3, with 11 nucleotides matching TRBD1. This CDR3 has 14 amino acids. Trimming cost V 7 bases and J 4 bases; bases outside gene matches: 4. CDR3 residues: CASTRTGGPDTQYF. The CDR3 coding sequence is TGTGCCAGCACAAGGACAGGGGGCCCAGATACGCAGTATTTT.

In its sample, this clonotype was seen many times. The chain uses TRBV18 and TRBJ1-5; D may be TRBD1 (5 bases). The CDR3 loop spans 15 amino acids. The germline V and J ends were trimmed by 3 bases and 6 bases, with 15 bases remaining between them. Germline V gene data show CDR1 as KGHSH and CDR2 as LQKENI. CDR3 region: CASSPRDGGGQPQHF. The CDR3 bases are TGTGCCAGCTCACCCCGGGACGGAGGAGGTCAGCCCCAGCATTTT.

This clonotype was detected ten times or more. The V call is TRBV7-2, the J call TRBJ1-2; D ambiguous. V was clipped by 1 base and J by 4 bases, with 13 bases between them. This CDR3 is built from 15 residues. CDR1 is SGHTA and CDR2 is FQGNSA in the germline V gene. The DNA of the CDR3 is TGTGCCAGCAGCTTAGTCGCGACGCCGGGCTATGGCTACACCTTC. This encodes CASSLVATPGYGYTF.

A single count supports this clonotype. This may be a read error, as it is one base from a much larger clone. The V gene is TRBV20-1, the J gene TRBJ2-1, with 9 bases lining up with TRBD2. This CDR3 region has 18 residues. Germline V gives CDR1 DFQATT, CDR2 SNEGSKA (reference sequence). The V gene end was trimmed by 3 bases and the J gene end by 6 bases; junction bases not matched to a gene: 18. This CDR3 reads CSASSLAGKIVMCNEQFF. The CDR3 nucleotides read TGCAGTGCTAGTAGCCTAGCGGGGAAAATTGTTATGTGCAATGAGCAGTTCTTC.

This clonotype was counted at least ten times. The rearrangement uses TRBV7-2 and TRBJ2-2; D perhaps matches TRBD1 (6 bases). The germline V gene has CDR1 SGHTA and CDR2 FQGNSA. This CDR3 region has 16 residues. The V end was cut by 2 bases, the J end by 0 bases, with 10 bases between. The DNA of the CDR3 is TGTGCCAGCAGCTTATCGGGGACACCGAACACCGGGGAGCTGTTTTTT. It translates to CASSLSGTPNTGELFF. Based on the CDR3 plus reference TRBV7-2 and TRBJ2-2, the full variable domain is GAGVSQSPSNKVTEKGKDVELRCDPISGHTALYWYRQSLGQGLEFLIYFQGNSAPDKSGLPSDRFSAERTGGSVSTLTIQRTQQEDSAVYLCASSLSGTPNTGELFFGEGSRLTVL.

This clonotype was counted a few times. J is TRBJ1-5 and V is TRBV5-5, with 9 bases that match TRBD1. There are 15 residues in the CDR3. V lost 0 bases to trimming and J lost 7 bases; unmatched junction nucleotides: 5. Germline V gives CDR1 SGHKS, CDR2 YYEKEE (reference sequence). CDR3 bases: TGTGCCAGCAGCTTGGTTGGGACAGGGTTCCAGCCCCAGCATTTT. It specifies CASSLVGTGFQPQHF.

This clonotype occurred many times. This chain uses TRBV14 with TRBJ1-2; 9 bases line up with TRBD1. The CDR3 loop spans 14 amino acids. Trimming removed 4 bases from V and 2 bases from J; junction bases left unmatched: 2. Germline loops: CDR1 SGHDN, CDR2 FVKESK. CDR3 loop: CASSPQGANYGYTF. The CDR3 DNA reads TGTGCCAGCAGCCCACAGGGGGCGAACTATGGCTACACCTTC. The full variable domain, in which reference TRBV14 and TRBJ1-2 provide the parts outside the CDR3, is EAGVTQFPSHSVIEKGQTVTLRCDPISGHDNLYWYRRVMGKEIKFLLHFVKESKQDESGMPNNRFLAERTGGTYSTLKVQPAELEDSGVYFCASSPQGANYGYTFGSGTRLTVV.

The chain has TRBV27 and TRBJ2-1; tentatively, D is TRBD1 (6 bases). The germline CDR1 and CDR2 sequences are MNHEY and SMNVEV (reference sequence). The CDR3 is 14 amino acids. The V end was cut by 6 bases, the J end by 3 bases, with 12 bases between. In DNA, the CDR3 is TGTGCCAGCAGAACAGGGCCCCGCTACAATGAGCAGTTCTTC. Its protein product is CASRTGPRYNEQFF.

This clonotype has only one observation. The rearrangement joins TRBV27 to TRBJ2-1; D assignment may be TRBD1 or TRBD2 (5 bases each). Germline loops: CDR1 MNHEY, CDR2 SMNVEV (reference sequence). The CDR3 is 17 residues long. V lost 2 bases to trimming and J lost 7 bases, with 21 bases between them. CDR3 bases: TGTGCCAGCAGTTTAGAGGGGACGGGAATGGGTAGGAATGAGCAGTTCTTC. It specifies CASSLEGTGMGRNEQFF.

This clonotype was recorded many times. This chain connects TRBV2 to TRBJ2-3; either TRBD1 or TRBD2 may fit D (5 bases each). V lost 6 bases and J lost 5, with 18 bases in between. Germline CDR1 and CDR2: SNHLY and FYNNEI. This CDR3 is 15 amino acids long. CDR3 in DNA: TGTGCCAGCAGCGAAAGAAAGGGACCCGGAGATACGCAGTATTTT. Its protein product is CASSERKGPGDTQYF.

The chain employs TRBV29-1 and TRBJ2-3, with TRBD1 matching 7 bases. Germline CDR1 SQVTM, CDR2 ANQGSEA. The CDR3 extends over 14 amino acids. The J segment lost 0 bases and the V segment lost 6 bases, leaving 6 bases of the junction unmatched. The CDR3 coding sequence is TGCAGCGTCGCGACAGGGCCTAGCACAGATACGCAGTATTTT. Translated, it gives CSVATGPSTDTQYF.

The sample holds a few counts of this clonotype. V and J are TRBV12-3 or TRBV12-4 and TRBJ1-2; maybe TRBD1 (5 bases). The CDR3 consists of 15 residues. The germline V and J ends were trimmed by 6 bases and 6 bases, with 20 bases remaining between them. CDR3 protein: CASSAYAGPRDGYTF. In DNA form, the CDR3 reads TGTGCCAGCAGCGCATACGCCGGGCCCAGGGATGGCTACACCTTC.

This clonotype was found many times. The chain is built from TRBV20-1 and TRBJ2-3; D is ambiguous. The CDR3 length is 10 residues. Germline V gives CDR1 DFQATT, CDR2 SNEGSKA (reference sequence). Trimming removed 7 bases at V and 4 bases at J, with 6 bases between. CDR3 DNA: TGCAGTGTGTACGCAGATACGCAGTATTTT. Its translation: CSVYADTQYF.

The V call is TRBV7-2, the J call TRBJ2-6; D is uncertain. Trimming took off 2 bases at V and 4 bases at J, with 6 bases between the two ends. CDR3 size: 14 residues. Germline values: CDR1 SGHTA, CDR2 FQGNSA. CDR3 in DNA: TGTGCCAGCAGCTTAATGGCCGGGGCCAACGTCCTGACTTTC. Residues: CASSLMAGANVLTF.

J is TRBJ1-1 and V is TRBV9; D is perhaps TRBD1 (5 bases). Trimming shortened V by 4 bases and J by 2 bases, and 12 bases separated the two germline ends. There are 14 residues in the CDR3. Germline-derived CDR1 and CDR2 are SGDLS and YYNGEE. This CDR3 reads CASSQGSPNTEAFF. The CDR3 DNA is TGTGCCAGCAGCCAGGGAAGCCCTAACACTGAAGCTTTCTTT.

This clonotype was picked up a small number of times. CDR3 sequence: CASSRGVGNGKAFF. DNA for the CDR3: TGTGCCAGCAGCCGGGGGGTGGGGAATGGAAAAGCTTTCTTT. This chain connects TRBV5-5 to TRBJ1-1; D is possibly TRBD1 (5 bases). The CDR3 length is 14 residues. V gave up 4 bases and J gave up 9 bases, with 19 bases separating them. Per germline, CDR1 SGHKS and CDR2 YYEKEE (reference sequence). Using reference TRBV5-5 and TRBJ1-1 for the parts outside the CDR3, the full variable domain is DAGVTQSPTHLIKTRGQQVTLRCSPISGHKSVSWYQQVLGQGPQFIFQYYEKEERGRGNFPDRFSARQFPNYSSELNVNALLLGDSALYLCASSRGVGNGKAFFGQGTRLTVV.

Concerning this clonotype: The germline gene is not matched at one end of the junction; a read error may be the cause. The rearrangement joins TRBV6-2 or TRBV6-3 to TRBJ2-2; D unresolved. This CDR3 contains 13 residues. In germline, CDR1 is MNHEY, CDR2 SVGEGT. The CDR3 sequence is CTSSDHNTGELFF. In DNA, the CDR3 is TGTACCAGCAGTGACCACAACACCGGGGAGCTGTTTTTT.

The rearrangement joins TRBV12-3 or TRBV12-4 to TRBJ2-6; tentative D call: TRBD1 (5 bases). The CDR3 sequence is 17 residues long. Trimming stripped 7 bases from V and 0 bases from J, with 16 bases between. DNA of the CDR3: TGTGCCAGCACCCTCTGGGGCATGGCCTCTGGGGCCAACGTCCTGACTTTC. Encoded protein: CASTLWGMASGANVLTF.

This clonotype occurred many times. The chain recombines TRBV28 with TRBJ2-7; 9 nucleotides line up with TRBD1. Germline trimming cut 5 bases from V and 5 bases from J; bases unmatched to any gene: 7. Germline V gene lookup returns CDR1 MDHEN and CDR2 SYDVKM. The CDR3 length is 14 residues. The CDR3 reads CASSTRDRVHEQYF. The CDR3 coding sequence is TGTGCCAGCAGTACCCGGGACAGGGTACACGAGCAGTACTTC. Together with reference TRBV28 and TRBJ2-7, the CDR3 gives the full variable domain: DVKVTQSSRYLVKRTGEKVFLECVQDMDHENMFWYRQDPGLGLRLIYFSYDVKMKEKGDIPEGYSVSREKKERFSLILESASTNQTSMYLCASSTRDRVHEQYFGPGTRLTVT.

In its sample, this clonotype was seen many times. This chain connects TRBV20-1 to TRBJ2-3, with unresolved D. The CDR3 runs to 13 residues. V lost 8 bases and J lost 2, with 14 bases in between. Germline CDR1 DFQATT, CDR2 SNEGSKA (reference sequence). CDR3 amino acids: CSCGRSYTDTQYF. CDR3 coding DNA: TGCAGTTGCGGCAGGTCATACACAGATACGCAGTATTTT.

With respect to this clonotype: This may come from a read error, since a much larger clone is one base off. The rearrangement uses TRBV5-6 and TRBJ2-4; TRBD1 agrees at 7 bases. Germline CDR1 is SGHDT and CDR2 is YYEEEE. The CDR3 has 15 amino acids. With 6 bases clipped from V and 6 bases from J, the junction kept 12 bases outside the gene matches. The chain's CDR3 is CASTPNTGQRNIQYF. The CDR3 DNA reads TGTGCCAGCACCCCCAATACGGGACAGAGAAACATTCAGTACTTC. Looking up the rest from reference TRBV5-6 and TRBJ2-4 gives the full variable domain: DAGVTQSPTHLIKTRGQQVTLRCSPKSGHDTVSWYQQALGQGPQFIFQYYEEEERQRGNFPDRFSGHQFPNYSSELNVNALLLGDSALYLCASTPNTGQRNIQYFGAGTRLSVL.

In the case of this clonotype: A read error may be the cause here, since a much bigger clone is one base away. The rearrangement joins TRBV10-3 to TRBJ1-1, with 8 bases aligning to TRBD1. Germline-derived CDR1 and CDR2 are ENHRY and SYGVKD. The CDR3 contains 14 residues. With 5 bases clipped from V and 1 base from J, the junction kept 3 bases outside the gene matches. CDR3 sequence (DNA): TGTGCCATCAGTACCGGGACAGGGAACACTGAAGCTTTCTTT. Its translation: CAISTGTGNTEAFF.